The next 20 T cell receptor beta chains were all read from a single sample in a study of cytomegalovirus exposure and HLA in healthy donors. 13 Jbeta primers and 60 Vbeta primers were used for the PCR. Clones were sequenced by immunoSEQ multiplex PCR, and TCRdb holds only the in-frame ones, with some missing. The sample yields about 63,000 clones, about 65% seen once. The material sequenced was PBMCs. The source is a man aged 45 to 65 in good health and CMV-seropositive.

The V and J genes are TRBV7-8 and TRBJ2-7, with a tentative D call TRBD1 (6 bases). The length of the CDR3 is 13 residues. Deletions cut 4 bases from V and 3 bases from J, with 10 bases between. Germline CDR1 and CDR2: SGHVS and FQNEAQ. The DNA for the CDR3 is TGTGCCAGCAGCTCCGGACAGTTCTACGAGCAGTACTTC. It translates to CASSSGQFYEQYF.

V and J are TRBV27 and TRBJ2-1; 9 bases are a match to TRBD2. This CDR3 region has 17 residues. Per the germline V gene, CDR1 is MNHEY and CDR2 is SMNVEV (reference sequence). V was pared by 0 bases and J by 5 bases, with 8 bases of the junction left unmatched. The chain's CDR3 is CASSLSGWASGNNEQFF. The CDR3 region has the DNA TGTGCCAGCAGTTTATCGGGTTGGGCTAGCGGGAACAATGAGCAGTTCTTC.

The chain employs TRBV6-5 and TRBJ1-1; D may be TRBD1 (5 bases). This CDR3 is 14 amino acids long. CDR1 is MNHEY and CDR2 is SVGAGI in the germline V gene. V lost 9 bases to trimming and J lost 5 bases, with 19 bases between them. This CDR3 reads CASQQERGGTEAFF. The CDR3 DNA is TGTGCCAGTCAGCAAGAAAGGGGTGGAACTGAAGCTTTCTTT.

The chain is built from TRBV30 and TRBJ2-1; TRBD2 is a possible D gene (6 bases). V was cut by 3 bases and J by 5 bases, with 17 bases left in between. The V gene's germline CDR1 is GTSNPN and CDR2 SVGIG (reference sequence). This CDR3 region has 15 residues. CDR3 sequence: CAWRRGRVSDNEQFF. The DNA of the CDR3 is TGTGCCTGGAGGCGGGGCAGGGTGTCCGACAATGAGCAGTTCTTC.

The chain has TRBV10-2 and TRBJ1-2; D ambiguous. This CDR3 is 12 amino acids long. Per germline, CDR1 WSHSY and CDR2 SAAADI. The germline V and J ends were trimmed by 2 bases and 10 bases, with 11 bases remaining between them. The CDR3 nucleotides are TGCGCCAGCAGTGAGCCCCATGGAGACTACACCTTC. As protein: CASSEPHGDYTF.

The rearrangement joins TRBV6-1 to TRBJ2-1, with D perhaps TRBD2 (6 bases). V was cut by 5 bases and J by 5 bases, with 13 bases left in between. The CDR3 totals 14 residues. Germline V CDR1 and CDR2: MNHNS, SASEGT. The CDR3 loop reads CASSSGTFNNEQFF. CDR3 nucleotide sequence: TGTGCCAGCAGTTCCGGGACTTTTAACAATGAGCAGTTCTTC.

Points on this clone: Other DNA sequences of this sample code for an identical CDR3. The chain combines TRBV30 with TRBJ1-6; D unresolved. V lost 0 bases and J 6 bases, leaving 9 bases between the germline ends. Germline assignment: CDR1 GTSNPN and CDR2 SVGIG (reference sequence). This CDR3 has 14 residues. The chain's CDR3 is CAWSVSGSNSPLHF. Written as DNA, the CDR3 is TGTGCCTGGAGTGTAAGCGGTTCTAATTCACCCCTCCACTTT.

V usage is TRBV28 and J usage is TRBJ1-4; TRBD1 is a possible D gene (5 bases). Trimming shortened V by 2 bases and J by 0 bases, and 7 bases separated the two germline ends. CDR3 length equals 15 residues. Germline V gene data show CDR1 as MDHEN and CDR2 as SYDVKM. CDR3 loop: CASSLTGPTNEKLFF. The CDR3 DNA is TGTGCCAGCAGTTTAACAGGACCAACTAATGAAAAACTGTTTTTT.

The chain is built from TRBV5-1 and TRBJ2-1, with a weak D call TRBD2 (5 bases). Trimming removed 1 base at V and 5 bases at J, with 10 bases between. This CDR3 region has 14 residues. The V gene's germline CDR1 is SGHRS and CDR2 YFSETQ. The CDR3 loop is CASSLFSADNEQFF. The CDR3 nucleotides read TGCGCCAGCAGCTTGTTTAGCGCCGACAATGAGCAGTTCTTC.

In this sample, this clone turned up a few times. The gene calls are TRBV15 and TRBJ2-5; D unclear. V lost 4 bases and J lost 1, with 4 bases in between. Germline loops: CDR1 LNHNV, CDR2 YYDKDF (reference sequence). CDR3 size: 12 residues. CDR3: CATSTGQETQYF. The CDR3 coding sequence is TGTGCCACCAGCACAGGCCAAGAGACCCAGTACTTC. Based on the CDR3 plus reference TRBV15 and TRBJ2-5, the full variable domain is DAMVIQNPRYQVTQFGKPVTLSCSQTLNHNVMYWYQQKSSQAPKLLFHYYDKDFNNEADTPDNFQSRRPNTSFCFLDIRSPGLGDTAMYLCATSTGQETQYFGPGTRLLVL.

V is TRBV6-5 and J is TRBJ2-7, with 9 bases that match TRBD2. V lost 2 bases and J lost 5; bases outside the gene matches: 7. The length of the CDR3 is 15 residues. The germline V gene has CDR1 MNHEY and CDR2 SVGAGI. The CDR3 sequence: CASSYDGGRANEQYF. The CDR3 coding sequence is TGTGCCAGCAGTTACGACGGCGGGAGGGCAAACGAGCAGTACTTC.

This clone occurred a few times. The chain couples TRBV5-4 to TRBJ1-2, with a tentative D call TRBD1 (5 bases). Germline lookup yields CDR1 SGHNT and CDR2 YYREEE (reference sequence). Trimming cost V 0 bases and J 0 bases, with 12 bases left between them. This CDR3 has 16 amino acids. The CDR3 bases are TGTGCCAGCAGCTTGGAATCCCAGACAGCTAACTATGGCTACACCTTC. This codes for CASSLESQTANYGYTF.

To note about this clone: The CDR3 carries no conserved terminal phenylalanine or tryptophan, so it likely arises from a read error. CDR3 sequence (DNA): TGTGCCTGGAATGTCAAATCCGCTGAAGCTTTCCTT. This translates into CAWNVKSAEAFL. V gene TRBV30 combines with J gene TRBJ1-1; D gene uncertain. V lost 4 bases and J 6 bases, leaving 12 bases between the germline ends. The V gene's germline CDR1 is GTSNPN and CDR2 SVGIG (reference sequence). The CDR3 contains 12 residues.

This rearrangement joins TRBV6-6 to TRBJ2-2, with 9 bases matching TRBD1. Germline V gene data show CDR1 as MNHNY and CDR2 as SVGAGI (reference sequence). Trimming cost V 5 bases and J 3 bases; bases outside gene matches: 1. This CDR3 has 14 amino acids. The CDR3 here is CASSRTGDTGELFF. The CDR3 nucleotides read TGTGCCAGCAGTCGGACAGGGGACACCGGGGAGCTGTTTTTT.

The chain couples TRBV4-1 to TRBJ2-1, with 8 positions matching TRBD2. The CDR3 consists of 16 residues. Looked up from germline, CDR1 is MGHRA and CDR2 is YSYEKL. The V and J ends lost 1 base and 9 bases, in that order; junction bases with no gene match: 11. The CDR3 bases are TGCGCCAGCAGCCAAGTGCCAGCGGGAGCCCCAGGTGAGCAGTTCTTC. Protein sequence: CASSQVPAGAPGEQFF.

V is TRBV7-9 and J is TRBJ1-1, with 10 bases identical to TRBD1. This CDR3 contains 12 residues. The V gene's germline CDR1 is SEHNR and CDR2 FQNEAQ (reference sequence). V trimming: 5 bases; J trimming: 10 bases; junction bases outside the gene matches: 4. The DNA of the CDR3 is TGTGCCAGCAGCAGACAGGGGGCAGCAGCTTTCTTT. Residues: CASSRQGAAAFF.

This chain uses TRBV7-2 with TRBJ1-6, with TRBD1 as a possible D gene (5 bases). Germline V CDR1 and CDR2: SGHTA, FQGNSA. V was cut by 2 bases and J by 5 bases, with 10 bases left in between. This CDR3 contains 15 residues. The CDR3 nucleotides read TGTGCCAGCAGCTTAACCAGGGCTGATAATTCACCCCTCCACTTT. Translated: CASSLTRADNSPLHF.

The CDR3 region has the DNA TGTGCCAGCAGTCCCATTCCGGGACTAGCGAGCTCGGATACGCAGTATTTT. This sequence encodes CASSPIPGLASSDTQYF. The chain couples TRBV27 to TRBJ2-3; the match to TRBD2 covers 10 bases. The CDR3 runs to 17 residues. CDR1 is MNHEY, CDR2 SMNVEV, per germline (reference sequence). Unmatched junction bases numbered 14, after V lost 5 bases and J lost 6 bases.

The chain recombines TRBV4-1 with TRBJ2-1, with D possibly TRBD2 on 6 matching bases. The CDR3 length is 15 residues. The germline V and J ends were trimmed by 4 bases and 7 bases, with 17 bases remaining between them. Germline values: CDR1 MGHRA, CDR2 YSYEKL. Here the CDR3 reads CASSLHSPTSNEQFF. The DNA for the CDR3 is TGCGCCAGCAGCCTCCACTCCCCGACTAGTAATGAGCAGTTCTTC.

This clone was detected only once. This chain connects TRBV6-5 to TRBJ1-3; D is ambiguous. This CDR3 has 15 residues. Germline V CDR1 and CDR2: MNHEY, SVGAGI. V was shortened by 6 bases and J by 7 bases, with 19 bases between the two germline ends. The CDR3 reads CASRHSPGGHNTIYF. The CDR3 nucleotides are TGTGCCAGCAGGCACTCTCCGGGCGGGCACAACACCATATATTTT.